The following is a T cell receptor (beta chain) sequence with its context. What it binds is unknown. The germline CDR1 and CDR2 sequences are KGHSH and LQKENI. The CDR3 sequence is 16 residues long. Trimming removed 1 base from V and 1 base from J, with 13 bases in between. The data stem from a study of T-cell reconstitution after alpha-beta-depleted transplantation in children. Regarding the study as a whole: Newly produced T cells mostly accounted for T-cell counts and diversity one year post-transplant. About two months after transplant, alpha-beta T cells reportedly came from several hundred expanded graft clones. TCRbeta diversity was high at day 60 in some patients (a result of surviving recipient T cells and thymic progenitors).

Preparation of the TCRbeta library involved a method that used unique molecular identifiers. TCRdb recomputed calls from the PCR reads with MiXCR, one row per CDR3 protein. The sample consists of a few hundred thousand distinct CDR3 sequences, about 16% of them appearing once. The input for sequencing was PBMCs, mostly from graft donor cells, taken 360 days after TCRalphabeta/CD19-depleted stem cell transplant. The sequence was collected from a boy in the first two years of life who had a stem cell transplant for Wiskott-Aldrich syndrome, so the T cells may come from the graft donor. The V call is TRBV18, the J call TRBJ2-5; D is perhaps TRBD1 (5 bases). Here the CDR3 DNA reads TGTGCCAGCTCACCACTGGACACTGTCCTCCAAGAGACCCAGTACTTC. Amino acid sequence: CASSPLDTVLQETQYF.